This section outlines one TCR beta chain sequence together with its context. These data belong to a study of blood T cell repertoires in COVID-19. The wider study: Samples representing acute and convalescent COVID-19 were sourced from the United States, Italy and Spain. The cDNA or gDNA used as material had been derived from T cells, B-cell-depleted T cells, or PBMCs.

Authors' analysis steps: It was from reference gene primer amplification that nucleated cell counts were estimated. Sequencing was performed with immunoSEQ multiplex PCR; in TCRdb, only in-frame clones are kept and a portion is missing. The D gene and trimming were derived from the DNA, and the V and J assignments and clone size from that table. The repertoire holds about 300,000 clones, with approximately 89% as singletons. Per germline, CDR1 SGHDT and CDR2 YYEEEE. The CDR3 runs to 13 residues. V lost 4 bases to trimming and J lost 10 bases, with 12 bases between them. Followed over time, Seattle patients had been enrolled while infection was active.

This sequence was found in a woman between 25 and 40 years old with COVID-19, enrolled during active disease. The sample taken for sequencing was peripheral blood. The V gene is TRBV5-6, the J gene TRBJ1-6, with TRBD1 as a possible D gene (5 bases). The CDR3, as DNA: TGTGCCAGCAGCCCCGGACAAGCATCACCCCTCCACTTT. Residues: CASSPGQASPLHF.